The 20 T cell receptor beta chains in this list originate from one sample, sequenced in a study of T cell responses to AZD1222 COVID-19 vaccine. TCRdb's copy holds only in-frame clones and misses some; the assay was immunoSEQ multiplex PCR. The sample has about 85,000 clones; 88% are singletons. The input for sequencing was peripheral blood, taken on day 0 of MenACWY control vaccination. The receptors come from an adult in good health.

The genes are TRBV19 and TRBJ2-7; the match to TRBD1 covers 9 bases. CDR1 is LNHDA and CDR2 is SQIVND in the germline V gene (reference sequence). Unmatched junction bases numbered 9, after V lost 6 bases and J lost 6 bases. The CDR3 sequence is 14 residues long. The CDR3 loop is CASRPGQGLSEQYF. The CDR3 bases are TGTGCCAGTAGGCCGGGACAGGGATTATCCGAGCAGTACTTC.

This clone appeared once. V gene TRBV2 combines with J gene TRBJ1-1; D unclear. Germline lookup yields CDR1 SNHLY and CDR2 FYNNEI. The CDR3 consists of 11 residues. Trimming removed 1 base at V and 7 bases at J, with 4 bases between. The chain's CDR3 is CASSEEVEAFF. CDR3 nucleotide sequence: TGTGCCAGCAGTGAAGAGGTTGAAGCTTTCTTT.

The chain uses TRBV2 and TRBJ2-5, with D perhaps TRBD1 (5 bases). Trimming stripped 2 bases from V and 3 bases from J, with 13 bases between. Germline V gives CDR1 SNHLY, CDR2 FYNNEI. This CDR3 comprises 15 residues. The CDR3 sequence is CASSERGRAEETQYF. In nucleotides, the CDR3 is TGTGCCAGCAGTGAACGCGGCAGGGCAGAAGAGACCCAGTACTTC. The whole variable domain, remainder taken from reference TRBV2 and TRBJ2-5, is EPEVTQTPSHQVTQMGQEVILRCVPISNHLYFYWYRQILGQKVEFLVSFYNNEISEKSEIFDDQFSVERPDGSNFTLKIRSTKLEDSAMYFCASSERGRAEETQYFGPGTRLLVL.

The rearrangement links TRBV3-1 (or the pseudogene TRBV3-2) to TRBJ2-1; no clear D. The CDR3 spans 14 residues. Trimming left V 2 bases short and J 4 bases short, with 9 bases between. From germline, CDR1 is LGHDT and CDR2 YNNKEL (reference sequence). CDR3 nucleotide sequence: TGTGCCAGCAGCCAATCAGGTCTTTACAATGAGCAGTTCTTC. Translated: CASSQSGLYNEQFF.

The chain employs TRBV7-2 and TRBJ2-5, with a tentative D call TRBD1 (5 bases). CDR1 is SGHTA, CDR2 FQGNSA, per germline. The V end was cut by 7 bases, the J end by 2 bases, with 14 bases between. This CDR3 has 14 amino acids. The CDR3 bases are TGTGCCAGCAAGAAGTCCAGGGAACAAGAGACCCAGTACTTC. Residues: CASKKSREQETQYF.

Remarks on this clone: One junction end does not reproduce the germline sequence, and a read error may be involved. The chain couples TRBV7-2 to TRBJ1-1, with TRBD1 as a possible D gene (6 bases). Germline CDR1 is SGHTA and CDR2 is FQGNSA. This CDR3 region has 14 residues. CDR3 sequence reads: CASSLEGVRTEAFF. The DNA of the CDR3 is TGTGCCAGCAGTTTAGAGGGGGTAAGAACTGAAGCTTTCTTT.

This chain joins TRBV7-8 and TRBJ2-3; possible D gene TRBD2, 6 bases. The CDR3 length is 16 residues. The germline V gene encodes CDR1 SGHVS and CDR2 FQNEAQ. With 5 bases removed from V and 0 bases from J, the gap between germline ends came to 15 bases. The CDR3 loop is CASSPWGVSSTDTQYF. Here the CDR3 DNA reads TGTGCCAGCAGCCCATGGGGGGTCTCTAGCACAGATACGCAGTATTTT.

The V and J genes are TRBV7-2 and TRBJ2-7; 9 bases map to TRBD1. CDR3 length: 16 residues. The germline V gene has CDR1 SGHTA and CDR2 FQGNSA. After removal of 4 bases from V and 3 bases from J, the junction contained 10 bases not matched to a gene. In DNA, the CDR3 is TGTGCCAGCAGCTCTCACCACCGGGACAGGGTCTACGAGCAGTACTTC. Its translation: CASSSHHRDRVYEQYF.

The chain employs TRBV7-2 and TRBJ1-1; no firm D call. The CDR3 totals 17 residues. In germline, CDR1 is SGHTA, CDR2 FQGNSA. Trimming took 1 base from V and 3 from J, leaving 18 bases between them. The CDR3 is CASSLGGAVGLYTEAFF. The CDR3 nucleotides are TGTGCCAGCAGCTTAGGAGGAGCGGTCGGACTCTACACTGAAGCTTTCTTT.

This chain uses TRBV5-4 with TRBJ1-1; D may be TRBD1 (6 bases). V lost 4 bases and J 2 bases, leaving 12 bases between the germline ends. CDR1 SGHNT and CDR2 YYREEE come from the germline V gene (reference sequence). The CDR3 spans 14 residues. CDR3 DNA sequence: TGTGCCAGCAGCCTTGGGACAATTAACACTGAAGCTTTCTTT. It encodes CASSLGTINTEAFF.

V is TRBV6-2 or TRBV6-3 and J is TRBJ1-2, with D unresolved. CDR1 and CDR2 (germline): MNHEY, SVGEGT. V lost 4 bases and J 8 bases, leaving 11 bases between the germline ends. The CDR3 has 12 residues. CDR3 sequence: CASSSGGNGYTF. DNA for the CDR3: TGTGCCAGCAGTTCCGGAGGAAACGGCTACACCTTC.

The chain is built from TRBV9 and TRBJ2-3; no definite D call. The CDR3 is made up of 17 amino acids. The V end lost 0 bases, the J end lost 4 bases, and 18 bases lay between the germline ends. The germline V gene encodes CDR1 SGDLS and CDR2 YYNGEE. The DNA for the CDR3 is TGTGCCAGCAGCGTAGCTGGACGCGTATTGGGCGCAGATACGCAGTATTTT. Translation: CASSVAGRVLGADTQYF. The full variable domain, completed using reference TRBV9 and TRBJ2-3, is DSGVTQTPKHLITATGQRVTLRCSPRSGDLSVYWYQQSLDQGLQFLIQYYNGEERAKGNILERFSAQQFPDLHSELNLSSLELGDSALYFCASSVAGRVLGADTQYFGPGTRLTVL.

The chain links TRBV7-2 to TRBJ2-1; D unclear. Trimming took 4 bases from V and 3 from J, leaving 7 bases between them. In germline, CDR1 is SGHTA, CDR2 FQGNSA. The CDR3 spans 13 residues. CDR3 region: CASSSDHYNEQFF. The CDR3 region has the DNA TGTGCCAGCAGCTCGGACCACTACAATGAGCAGTTCTTC.

This clone was seen a single time. The chain has TRBV6-6 and TRBJ2-1; D is ambiguous. The CDR3 consists of 12 residues. The germline V gene has CDR1 MNHNY and CDR2 SVGAGI (reference sequence). Trimming removed 4 bases at V and 9 bases at J, with 10 bases between. DNA for the CDR3: TGTGCCAGCAGTTCGCCGGGTAGTGAGCAGTTCTTC. This sequence encodes CASSSPGSEQFF.

The chain joins TRBV6-1 to TRBJ1-3; no definite D call. The length of the CDR3 is 13 residues. Germline CDR1 reads MNHNS; CDR2 reads SASEGT. Trimming removed 2 bases from V and 0 bases from J, with 2 bases in between. The CDR3 sequence is CASSESSGNTIYF. The DNA of the CDR3 is TGTGCCAGCAGTGAAAGCTCTGGAAACACCATATATTTT.

The genes are TRBV11-1 and TRBJ2-7; D possibly corresponds to TRBD1 (6 bases). Trimming took 5 bases from V and 5 from J, leaving 16 bases between them. CDR1 is SGHAT and CDR2 is FQDESV in the germline V gene (reference sequence). The CDR3 loop spans 14 amino acids. For the CDR3, the DNA is TGTGCCAGCAGCGCCACACAGGGATACGACGAGCAGTACTTC. Protein: CASSATQGYDEQYF.

The chain is built from TRBV3-1 (or the pseudogene TRBV3-2) and TRBJ2-6, with 8 bases aligning to TRBD1. CDR3 length equals 21 residues. Germline V gene sequence: CDR1 LGHDT, CDR2 YNNKEL (reference sequence). Trimming cost V 2 bases and J 2 bases; bases outside gene matches: 17. For the CDR3, the DNA is TGTGCCAGCAGCCAATTGGAATTCCGGACAGGGAACCCTACTGGGGCCAACGTCCTGACTTTC. It specifies CASSQLEFRTGNPTGANVLTF.

The chain recombines TRBV10-3 with TRBJ2-2, with D perhaps matching TRBD2 (5 bases). Germline CDR1 and CDR2: ENHRY and SYGVKD. The CDR3 sequence is 17 residues long. Trimming took off 4 bases at V and 4 bases at J, with 19 bases between the two ends. The CDR3 spells CAISGDRGIGGTGELFF. For the CDR3, the DNA is TGTGCCATCAGTGGGGATAGAGGGATTGGAGGCACCGGGGAGCTGTTTTTT.

The gene calls are TRBV19 and TRBJ2-3; perhaps TRBD2 as D (5 bases). Trimming stripped 7 bases from V and 2 bases from J, with 10 bases between. The CDR3 totals 13 residues. Germline CDR1 and CDR2: LNHDA and SQIVND (reference sequence). CDR3 DNA sequence: TGTGCCAGTACGGAGGTTGTCACAGATACGCAGTATTTT. Translating gives CASTEVVTDTQYF.

The chain has TRBV5-1 and TRBJ2-5; 10 nucleotides agree with TRBD2. Losses at the gene ends were 1 base for V and 4 bases for J; bases not matched to a gene: 4. Per germline, CDR1 SGHRS and CDR2 YFSETQ. The CDR3 has 15 amino acids. CDR3 in DNA: TGCGCCAGCAGCTTGCTTAGCGGGGGGAGAGAGACCCAGTACTTC. Its protein is CASSLLSGGRETQYF.